This T cell receptor (beta chain) was captured in a study of blood T cell repertoires in COVID-19. V lost 4 bases and J lost 2; bases outside the gene matches: 4. CDR1 SGHTA and CDR2 FQGNSA come from the germline V gene. The CDR3 consists of 15 residues. This clone was recorded only once. Repertoires were generated with immunoSEQ multiplex PCR, while TCRdb's copy carries only in-frame clones and drops some. The sample holds around 100,000 clones, about 91% seen once. Input material: peripheral blood. The receptor comes from a human donor in a cohort sampled during active COVID-19. V and J are TRBV7-2 and TRBJ2-7; TRBD2 matches 11 bases. Here the CDR3 DNA reads TGTGCCAGCAGCTCGGGACTAGCGGCACCCTACGAGCAGTACTTC. As protein: CASSSGLAAPYEQYF.